These 9 T cell receptor beta chains originate from one sample sequenced in a study of T-cell reconstitution after alpha-beta-depleted transplantation in children. The TCRbeta library incorporated unique molecular identifiers. TCRdb processed the PCR reads anew with MiXCR; each CDR3 protein has one entry. The sample has some 440,000 distinct CDR3 sequences; around 15% are singletons. This specimen consisted of PBMCs, mostly from graft donor cells, obtained 360 days after TCRalphabeta/CD19-depleted stem cell transplant. The receptors originated from a boy under two years old who had a stem cell transplant for Wiskott-Aldrich syndrome, so the T cells may come from the graft donor.

The gene calls are TRBV20-1 and TRBJ2-7; D gene unclear. From germline, CDR1 is DFQATT and CDR2 SNEGSKA (reference sequence). CDR3 size: 11 residues. The V and J ends lost 6 bases and 6 bases respectively, with 12 bases between them. CDR3 amino acids: CSALDPPEQYF. CDR3 coding DNA: TGCAGTGCCTTAGACCCACCCGAGCAGTACTTC.

The chain links TRBV19 to TRBJ2-1; no clear D gene. The CDR3 extends over 14 amino acids. Per the germline V gene, CDR1 is LNHDA and CDR2 is SQIVND (reference sequence). V lost 3 bases, J lost 7 bases, and 13 bases lay in between. The CDR3 nucleotides read TGTGCCAGTAGTATGGCTGTGGGCAGGAATGAGCAGTTCTTC. Protein product: CASSMAVGRNEQFF.

The chain has TRBV20-1 and TRBJ2-5, with D perhaps TRBD1 or TRBD2 (5 bases each). V was trimmed by 5 bases and J by 5 bases, leaving 15 bases between them. The CDR3 has 13 residues. Germline CDR1 reads DFQATT; CDR2 reads SNEGSKA (reference sequence). The CDR3 protein is CSAWGLDGETQYF. In DNA, the CDR3 is TGCAGTGCTTGGGGGTTGGATGGGGAGACCCAGTACTTC.

The chain links TRBV10-3 to TRBJ2-7; possibly TRBD2 for D (6 bases). This CDR3 is built from 14 residues. Germline CDR1 ENHRY, CDR2 SYGVKD. V dropped 4 bases and J dropped 3 bases, with 13 bases sitting between them. The CDR3 loop reads CAISVGGVGYEQYF. The CDR3 DNA reads TGTGCCATCAGTGTAGGAGGGGTTGGCTACGAGCAGTACTTC.

The CDR3, as DNA: TGTGCCAGCAGTTTCCCAGGGGACTCCTACGAGCAGTACTTC. This encodes CASSFPGDSYEQYF. V gene TRBV7-9 combines with J gene TRBJ2-7; weak D call: TRBD1 (6 bases). The CDR3 totals 14 residues. CDR1 SEHNR and CDR2 FQNEAQ come from the germline V gene (reference sequence). V was pared by 6 bases and J by 0 bases, with 12 bases between. The variable domain in full, completed from reference TRBV7-9 and TRBJ2-7, reads DTGVSQNPRHKITKRGQNVTFRCDPISEHNRLYWYRQTLGQGPEFLTYFQNEAQLEKSRLLSDRFSAERPKGSFSTLEIQRTEQGDSAMYLCASSFPGDSYEQYFGPGTRLTVT.

This chain connects TRBV20-1 to TRBJ1-1; D perhaps matches TRBD1 (5 bases). V lost 3 bases, J lost 0 bases, and 11 bases lay in between. The germline V gene has CDR1 DFQATT and CDR2 SNEGSKA (reference sequence). The CDR3 is 14 amino acids. The CDR3 reads CSASSGAMNTEAFF. The CDR3 DNA reads TGCAGTGCTAGTTCTGGGGCGATGAACACTGAAGCTTTCTTT.

The rearrangement links TRBV12-3 or TRBV12-4 to TRBJ2-2, with D perhaps TRBD2 (6 bases). The V gene lost 10 bases and the J gene lost 3 bases, with 21 bases spanning the gap. This CDR3 spans 16 amino acids. The CDR3 loop reads CATAVIVWGDTGELFF. As DNA, the CDR3 is TGTGCCACCGCAGTTATTGTCTGGGGGGACACCGGGGAGCTGTTTTTT.

This clonotype occurred a few times. This chain connects TRBV21-1 to TRBJ2-5. TRBV21-1 corresponds to a pseudogene. This CDR3 is 14 amino acids long. This CDR3 reads CASNLKEGNKTQYF. The CDR3 DNA follows: TGTGCCAGCAACCTAAAGGAAGGAAATAAGACCCAGTACTTC.

CDR3 in DNA: TGTGCCAGCAGCCAAGATGGGAGAGGGCTAGCGGGGACCTACGAGCAGTACTTC. Amino acid sequence: CASSQDGRGLAGTYEQYF. The J gene is TRBJ2-7, the V gene TRBV3-1; 9 bases align to TRBD2. The V gene's germline CDR1 is LGHDT and CDR2 YNNKEL (reference sequence). The CDR3 is 18 residues long. J lost 2 bases, V lost 0 bases, and 11 bases had no gene match.